The 26 T cell receptor beta chains listed next were all sequenced from one sample in a study of cytomegalovirus exposure and HLA in healthy donors. PCR involved 60 Vbeta and 13 Jbeta primers. Sequenced by immunoSEQ multiplex PCR; TCRdb stores in-frame clones only, minus some. The sample has some 150,000 clones; approximately 80% are singletons. The specimen was PBMCs. The receptors originated from a woman aged 25 to 45 in good health and CMV-seropositive.

The chain recombines TRBV28 with TRBJ1-2, with 10 nucleotides matching TRBD1. Unmatched junction bases numbered 6, after V lost 11 bases and J lost 3 bases. The CDR3 spans 13 residues. Per germline, CDR1 MDHEN and CDR2 SYDVKM. CDR3 amino acids: CAGRTGGDYGYTF. The CDR3 DNA sequence: TGTGCCGGCCGGACAGGGGGTGACTATGGCTACACCTTC.

The chain uses TRBV6-5 and TRBJ2-3; TRBD2 matches at 8 bases. The CDR3 consists of 16 residues. Germline lookup yields CDR1 MNHEY and CDR2 SVGAGI. Trimming took 2 bases from V and 6 from J; bases not matched to a gene: 10. CDR3 nucleotide sequence: TGTGCCAGCAGTTACGAGGGCGGGGGGTCCTGGGATACGCAGTATTTT. Translated, it gives CASSYEGGGSWDTQYF.

The DNA of the CDR3 is TGTGCCAGCAGTTACTCCGGTACGGAGGGGTACAATGAGCAGTTCTTC. The encoded protein is CASSYSGTEGYNEQFF. This sequence joins TRBV6-5 and TRBJ2-1, with a weak D call TRBD2 (6 bases). The length of the CDR3 is 16 residues. CDR1 is MNHEY and CDR2 is SVGAGI in the germline V gene. Trimming cost V 0 bases and J 4 bases, with 13 bases left between them.

The rearrangement uses TRBV5-6 and TRBJ2-7, with unresolved D. The CDR3 sequence is 16 residues long. Per the germline V gene, CDR1 is SGHDT and CDR2 is YYEEEE. V dropped 2 bases and J dropped 0 bases, with 15 bases sitting between them. In DNA, the CDR3 is TGTGCCAGCAGCTTAGCCCCACAGACGAGCTCCTACGAGCAGTACTTC. It specifies CASSLAPQTSSYEQYF.

CDR3 amino acids: CASSVTGEPDGYTF. The DNA for the CDR3 is TGTGCCAGCAGCGTTACAGGGGAGCCCGATGGCTACACCTTC. The chain links TRBV9 to TRBJ1-2; 7 nucleotides align to TRBD1. V trimming: 2 bases; J trimming: 6 bases; junction bases outside the gene matches: 7. There are 14 residues in the CDR3. Germline V gene sequence: CDR1 SGDLS, CDR2 YYNGEE.

V is TRBV5-5 and J is TRBJ1-3; D call uncertain. V gave up 3 bases and J gave up 4 bases, with 14 bases separating them. The CDR3 loop spans 15 amino acids. Germline CDR1 is SGHKS and CDR2 is YYEKEE (reference sequence). As DNA, the CDR3 is TGTGCCAGCAGCTGGGGAGGGCGATGGGGAAACACCATATATTTT. This encodes CASSWGGRWGNTIYF.

This chain connects TRBV21-1 to TRBJ1-4. TRBV21-1 counts as a pseudogene. This CDR3 has 15 residues. This CDR3 reads CASSADRVINEKLFF. The CDR3 nucleotides read TGTGCCAGCAGCGCCGACCGGGTTATTAATGAAAAACTGTTTTTT.

The chain carries TRBV7-9 and TRBJ2-3, with 8 positions matching TRBD2. Trimming at V came to 4 bases and at J to 8 bases, leaving 14 bases not matched to a gene. From germline, CDR1 is SEHNR and CDR2 FQNEAQ (reference sequence). CDR3 length equals 16 residues. Here the CDR3 DNA reads TGTGCCAGCAGCTCCGCGTTTGCGGGGGGTCTTAGTACGCAGTATTTT. As protein: CASSSAFAGGLSTQYF.

This chain connects TRBV7-9 to TRBJ1-5; weak D call: TRBD1 (5 bases). The CDR3 is made up of 12 amino acids. CDR1 and CDR2 (germline): SEHNR, FQNEAQ (reference sequence). The V gene lost 7 bases and the J gene lost 4 bases, with 8 bases spanning the gap. Here the CDR3 reads CASKGPNQPQHF. The CDR3 region has the DNA TGTGCCAGCAAGGGGCCGAATCAGCCCCAGCATTTT.

The rearrangement uses TRBV7-2 and TRBJ2-5, with D perhaps TRBD2 (5 bases). Deletions cut 3 bases from V and 7 bases from J, with 18 bases between. The CDR3 is 15 residues long. From germline, CDR1 is SGHTA and CDR2 FQGNSA. The CDR3 loop reads CASSFKPSGELTQYF. The CDR3 DNA sequence: TGTGCCAGCAGCTTCAAGCCTTCCGGGGAGTTGACCCAGTACTTC.

This clone has only one observation. The chain is built from TRBV6-1 and TRBJ1-1, with D possibly being TRBD1 (6 bases). This CDR3 contains 14 residues. Looked up from germline, CDR1 is MNHNS and CDR2 is SASEGT. V was shortened by 4 bases and J by 5 bases, with 14 bases between the two germline ends. CDR3 sequence (DNA): TGTGCCAGCAGTGTCACAGGGCGAGGTACTGAAGCTTTCTTT. Translating gives CASSVTGRGTEAFF.

The chain links TRBV2 to TRBJ1-5; weak D call: TRBD1 (5 bases). This CDR3 has 12 residues. Trimming pared 8 bases from V and 4 bases from J, leaving 9 bases between. Germline CDR1 reads SNHLY; CDR2 reads FYNNEI. In nucleotides, the CDR3 is TGTGCCAGCGCGGGGGGTAATCAGCCCCAGCATTTT. It specifies CASAGGNQPQHF.

The genes are TRBV6-5 and TRBJ1-2, with 10 bases fitting TRBD1. With V trimmed by 6 bases and J by 9 bases, 7 bases remained unmatched. CDR3 length: 13 residues. Germline lookup yields CDR1 MNHEY and CDR2 SVGAGI. The CDR3: CASSSGQGVRYTF. DNA of the CDR3: TGTGCCAGCAGCTCAGGACAGGGGGTGCGCTACACCTTC.

V and J are TRBV5-1 and TRBJ2-1, with D perhaps TRBD1 (6 bases). CDR3 size: 12 residues. Germline values: CDR1 SGHRS, CDR2 YFSETQ. V was trimmed by 3 bases and J by 14 bases, leaving 15 bases between them. CDR3: CASSSTGPSKFF. Here the CDR3 DNA reads TGCGCCAGCAGCTCAACAGGGCCGTCTAAGTTCTTC.

The chain recombines TRBV27 with TRBJ1-1; 10 bases are shared with TRBD1. The length of the CDR3 is 16 residues. The ends lost 5 bases at V and 4 bases at J; junction bases unmatched: 10. Germline CDR1 and CDR2: MNHEY and SMNVEV (reference sequence). The CDR3 reads CASSLRQGARGTEAFF. The CDR3 coding sequence is TGTGCCAGCAGTCTCCGACAGGGGGCTAGGGGCACTGAAGCTTTCTTT.

The rearrangement links TRBV7-2 to TRBJ1-1; 9 nucleotides agree with TRBD1. The V segment lost 6 bases and the J segment 10 bases; nucleotides outside the gene matches: 9. The CDR3 is made up of 13 amino acids. The V gene's germline CDR1 is SGHTA and CDR2 FQGNSA. The CDR3 region is CASSYRQGERAFF. The DNA for the CDR3 is TGTGCCAGCAGTTATAGACAGGGGGAGAGAGCTTTCTTT.

The chain links TRBV7-2 to TRBJ2-2; 7 nucleotides line up with TRBD1. The CDR3 has 15 amino acids. Germline V gene sequence: CDR1 SGHTA, CDR2 FQGNSA. Trimming at V came to 5 bases and at J to 4 bases, leaving 7 bases not matched to a gene. CDR3 region: CASSRRGTSTGELFF. The CDR3 DNA reads as TGTGCCAGCAGCCGCAGGGGGACGAGCACCGGGGAGCTGTTTTTT.

The V call is TRBV7-2, the J call TRBJ2-7, with D perhaps TRBD2 (5 bases). Trimming pared 11 bases from V and 7 bases from J, leaving 27 bases between. Germline lookup yields CDR1 SGHTA and CDR2 FQGNSA. This CDR3 has 15 residues. The CDR3 nucleotides read TGTGCCGGCACGGGAACATCGATCCGTACGGGAGAGCAGTACTTC. Its translation: CAGTGTSIRTGEQYF.

The chain combines TRBV5-1 with TRBJ2-2; the match to TRBD1 covers 10 bases. Germline CDR1 is SGHRS and CDR2 is YFSETQ. This CDR3 comprises 16 residues. V lost 4 bases and J lost 5; bases outside the gene matches: 8. CDR3 in amino acids: CASSPRTGGKTGELFF. The CDR3 DNA is TGCGCCAGCAGCCCCCGGACAGGGGGGAAGACCGGGGAGCTGTTTTTT. The complete variable domain, with remaining parts taken from reference TRBV5-1 and TRBJ2-2, reads KAGVTQTPRYLIKTRGQQVTLSCSPISGHRSVSWYQQTPGQGLQFLFEYFSETQRNKGNFPGRFSGRQFSNSRSEMNVSTLELGDSALYLCASSPRTGGKTGELFFGEGSRLTVL.

The chain carries TRBV25-1 and TRBJ2-3; D ambiguous. Per the germline V gene, CDR1 is MGHDK and CDR2 is SYGVNS. Trimming took off 1 base at V and 6 bases at J, with 11 bases between the two ends. The CDR3 is 14 amino acids. Here the CDR3 reads CASSESSLPDTQYF. The CDR3 nucleotides read TGTGCCAGCAGTGAATCGTCCCTACCCGATACGCAGTATTTT.

The chain combines TRBV18 with TRBJ1-2; D uncertain. Looked up from germline, CDR1 is KGHSH and CDR2 is LQKENI. The CDR3 is 16 residues long. V lost 2 bases and J 2 bases, leaving 15 bases between the germline ends. CDR3 loop: CASSPTTDPTNYGYTF. CDR3 in DNA: TGTGCCAGCTCACCAACGACCGACCCGACAAACTATGGCTACACCTTC. The entire variable domain, with the rest obtained from reference TRBV18 and TRBJ1-2, is as follows: NAGVMQNPRHLVRRRGQEARLRCSPMKGHSHVYWYRQLPEEGLKFMVYLQKENIIDESGMPKERFSAEFPKEGPSILRIQQVVRGDSAAYFCASSPTTDPTNYGYTFGSGTRLTVV.

V is TRBV5-4 and J is TRBJ2-5, with D perhaps TRBD2 (7 bases). V lost 4 bases to trimming and J lost 2 bases, with 15 bases between them. Germline V gene lookup returns CDR1 SGHNT and CDR2 YYREEE (reference sequence). The CDR3 is 15 amino acids. CDR3 amino acids: CASSTGGSSQETQYF. Written as DNA, the CDR3 is TGTGCCAGCAGCACGGGGGGCTCCTCTCAAGAGACCCAGTACTTC.

V gene TRBV9 combines with J gene TRBJ1-4; the D gene is possibly TRBD1 (6 bases). Trimming took off 4 bases at V and 1 base at J, with 23 bases between the two ends. Germline loops: CDR1 SGDLS, CDR2 YYNGEE. The CDR3 length is 19 residues. The CDR3 here is CASSPDQQGYGGTNEKLFF. The CDR3 coding sequence is TGTGCCAGCAGCCCTGATCAACAGGGATACGGTGGAACTAATGAAAAACTGTTTTTT. The full variable domain, with the rest looked up from reference TRBV9 and TRBJ1-4, is DSGVTQTPKHLITATGQRVTLRCSPRSGDLSVYWYQQSLDQGLQFLIQYYNGEERAKGNILERFSAQQFPDLHSELNLSSLELGDSALYFCASSPDQQGYGGTNEKLFFGSGTQLSVL.

The J gene is TRBJ2-5, the V gene TRBV5-1; 8 bases align to TRBD1. CDR1 SGHRS and CDR2 YFSETQ come from the germline V gene. The CDR3 is 15 amino acids. J lost 4 bases, V lost 4 bases, and 9 bases had no gene match. The CDR3 sequence is CASSPDRVRGETQYF. The CDR3 DNA sequence: TGCGCCAGCAGCCCGGACAGGGTTCGAGGAGAGACCCAGTACTTC.

The rearrangement links TRBV11-2 to TRBJ2-3, with no clear D. Germline-derived CDR1 and CDR2 are SGHAT and FQNNGV. Trimming shortened V by 2 bases and J by 6 bases, and 15 bases separated the two germline ends. The CDR3 is made up of 15 amino acids. The DNA for the CDR3 is TGTGCCAGCAGCTTAATTGCGCTACCCCGGGATACGCAGTATTTT. This encodes CASSLIALPRDTQYF.

This chain links TRBV7-9 with TRBJ2-5; 10 nucleotides agree with TRBD2. This CDR3 contains 15 residues. From germline, CDR1 is SEHNR and CDR2 FQNEAQ (reference sequence). Trimming took 2 bases from V and 4 from J; bases not matched to a gene: 4. This chain's CDR3 is CASSLLAGEGETQYF. The DNA of the CDR3 is TGTGCCAGCAGCTTACTAGCGGGGGAGGGAGAGACCCAGTACTTC. Based on the CDR3 plus reference TRBV7-9 and TRBJ2-5, the full variable domain is DTGVSQNPRHKITKRGQNVTFRCDPISEHNRLYWYRQTLGQGPEFLTYFQNEAQLEKSRLLSDRFSAERPKGSFSTLEIQRTEQGDSAMYLCASSLLAGEGETQYFGPGTRLLVL.